This TCR beta chain was identified during a study of blood T cells in healthy people across ages. In the study overall: About one barcoded beta molecule per two T cells was captured by template switching. Study outcomes and limitations: TCR beta diversity per million T cells fell roughly linearly with age.

Together with a sample-barcoded 5' primer, a J-beta primer mix was included in a second PCR lasting roughly 6 to 12 cycles. TCRdb redid the calling of the 5' RACE reads with MiXCR, one entry per CDR3 protein. Altogether fewer than 950,000 distinct CDR3 sequences are present, under 40% being singletons, with the ten largest covering approximately 13%. This clonotype has a count of ten or more. No antigen is known for it. Sequencing was carried out using blood. This sequence was found in a young man in good health.

The CDR3 bases are TGTGCCAGCAGCCCGGGACCCCTAGACGAAAAACTGTTTTTT. It encodes CASSPGPLDEKLFF. The chain carries TRBV25-1 and TRBJ1-4; TRBD1 might be the D (5 bases). Germline-derived CDR1 and CDR2 are MGHDK and SYGVNS. The CDR3 contains 14 residues. Trimming stripped 6 bases from V and 8 bases from J, with 16 bases between. The full variable domain, with the rest looked up from reference TRBV25-1 and TRBJ1-4, is EADIYQTPRYLVIGTGKKITLECSQTMGHDKMYWYQQDPGMELHLIHYSYGVNSTEKGDLSSESTVSRIRTEHFPLTLESARPSHTSQYLCASSPGPLDEKLFFGSGTQLSVL.